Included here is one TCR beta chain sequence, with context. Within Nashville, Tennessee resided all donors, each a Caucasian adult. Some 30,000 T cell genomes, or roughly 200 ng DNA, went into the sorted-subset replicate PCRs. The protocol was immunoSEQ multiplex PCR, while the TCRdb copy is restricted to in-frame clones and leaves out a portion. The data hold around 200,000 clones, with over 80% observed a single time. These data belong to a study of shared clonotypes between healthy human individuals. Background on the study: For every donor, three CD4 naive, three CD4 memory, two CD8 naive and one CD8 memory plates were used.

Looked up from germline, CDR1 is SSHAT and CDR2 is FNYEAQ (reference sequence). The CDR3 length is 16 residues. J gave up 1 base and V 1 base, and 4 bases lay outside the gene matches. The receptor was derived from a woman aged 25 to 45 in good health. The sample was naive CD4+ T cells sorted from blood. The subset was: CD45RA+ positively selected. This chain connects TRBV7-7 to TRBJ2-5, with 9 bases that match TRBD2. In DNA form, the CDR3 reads TGTGCCAGCAGCTTAGGCGTTAGCGGGAGCCAAGAGACCCAGTACTTC. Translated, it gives CASSLGVSGSQETQYF.